This T cell receptor beta chain was recovered during a study of T cell repertoires in ileal Crohn's disease. Germline CDR1 reads MDHEN; CDR2 reads SYDVKM. Trimming left V 6 bases short and J 8 bases short, with 11 bases between. The CDR3 spans 12 residues. Sequencing was performed with immunoSEQ multiplex PCR; in TCRdb, only in-frame clones are kept and a portion is missing. Among approximately 13,000 clones listed, around nine tenths were seen once. The chain carries TRBV28 and TRBJ1-5; no firm D call. This clonotype was sampled from an adult with Crohn's disease. Sequences were obtained from ileal tissue. CDR3 sequence reads: CASRAPGEPQHF. For the CDR3, the DNA is TGTGCCAGCAGGGCGCCCGGGGAGCCCCAGCATTTT. Drawing the rest from reference TRBV28 and TRBJ1-5, the complete variable domain is DVKVTQSSRYLVKRTGEKVFLECVQDMDHENMFWYRQDPGLGLRLIYFSYDVKMKEKGDIPEGYSVSREKKERFSLILESASTNQTSMYLCASRAPGEPQHFGDGTRLSIL.